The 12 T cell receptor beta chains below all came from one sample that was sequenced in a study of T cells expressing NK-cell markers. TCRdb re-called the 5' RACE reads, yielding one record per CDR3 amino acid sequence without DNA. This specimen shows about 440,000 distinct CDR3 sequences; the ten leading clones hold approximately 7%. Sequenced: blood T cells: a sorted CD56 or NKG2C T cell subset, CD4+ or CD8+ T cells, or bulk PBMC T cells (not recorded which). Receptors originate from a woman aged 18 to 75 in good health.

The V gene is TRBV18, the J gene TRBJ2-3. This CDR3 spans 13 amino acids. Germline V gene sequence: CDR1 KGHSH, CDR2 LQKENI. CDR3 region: CASSRDRTDTQYF.

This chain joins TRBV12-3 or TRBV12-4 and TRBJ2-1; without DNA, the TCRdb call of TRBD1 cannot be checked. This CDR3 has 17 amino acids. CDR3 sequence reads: CASRRSPGGARHNEQFF.

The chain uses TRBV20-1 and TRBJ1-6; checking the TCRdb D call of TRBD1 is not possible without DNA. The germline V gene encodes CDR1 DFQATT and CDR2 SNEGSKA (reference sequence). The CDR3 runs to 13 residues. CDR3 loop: CSALGARNSPLHF.

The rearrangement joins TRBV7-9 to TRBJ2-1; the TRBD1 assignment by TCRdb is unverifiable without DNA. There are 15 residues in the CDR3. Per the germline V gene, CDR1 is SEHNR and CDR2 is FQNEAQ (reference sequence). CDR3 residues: CASSPGQSTYNEQFF.

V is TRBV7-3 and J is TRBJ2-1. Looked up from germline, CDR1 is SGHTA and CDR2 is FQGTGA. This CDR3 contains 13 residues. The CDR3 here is CASSLANFNEQFF.

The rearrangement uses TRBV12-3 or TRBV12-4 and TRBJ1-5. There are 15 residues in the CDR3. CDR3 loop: CASSLAFRDRQPQHF.

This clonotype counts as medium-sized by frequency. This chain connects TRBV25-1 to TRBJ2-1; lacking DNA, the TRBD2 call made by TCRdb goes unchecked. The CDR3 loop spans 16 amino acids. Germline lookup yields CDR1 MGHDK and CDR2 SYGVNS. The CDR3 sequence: CASSAAGTSGSNEQFF.

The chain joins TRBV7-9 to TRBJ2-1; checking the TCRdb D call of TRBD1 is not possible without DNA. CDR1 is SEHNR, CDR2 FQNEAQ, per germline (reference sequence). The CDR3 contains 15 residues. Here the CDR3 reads CASRGGGLSYNEQFF.

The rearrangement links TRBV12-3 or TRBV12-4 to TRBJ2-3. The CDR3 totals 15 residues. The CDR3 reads CASSPTPRFTDTQYF.

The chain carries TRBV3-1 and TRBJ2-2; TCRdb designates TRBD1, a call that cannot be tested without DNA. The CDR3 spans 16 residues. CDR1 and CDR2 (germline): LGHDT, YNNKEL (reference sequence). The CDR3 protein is CASSGRDHPNTGELFF.

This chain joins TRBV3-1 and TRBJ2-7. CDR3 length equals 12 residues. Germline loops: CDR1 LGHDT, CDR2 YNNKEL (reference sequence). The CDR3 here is CASSQAPLEQYF.

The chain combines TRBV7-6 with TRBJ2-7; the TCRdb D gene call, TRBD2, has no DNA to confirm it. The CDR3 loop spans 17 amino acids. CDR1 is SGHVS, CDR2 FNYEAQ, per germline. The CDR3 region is CASSLLMRLAASYEQYF.